What follows are 18 T cell receptor beta chains derived from one specimen sequenced in a study of radiation and T cells in renal cell carcinoma. Clones were sequenced by immunoSEQ multiplex PCR, and TCRdb holds only the in-frame ones, with some missing. Among 120,000 or so clones listed, more than 75% were seen once. Stated time point: blood 2 weeks post-SBRT. Stated treatment: 15 Gy SBRT to primary tumor, nephrectomy 4 weeks later. The sample was blood, taken from a patient whose treatment included radiotherapy and nephrectomy. All receptors derive from a woman in her 70s with renal cell carcinoma.

The gene calls are TRBV29-1 and TRBJ2-7; 7 bases match TRBD1. Germline V gene lookup returns CDR1 SQVTM and CDR2 ANQGSEA. This CDR3 is built from 12 residues. Trimming removed 6 bases from V and 3 bases from J; junction bases left unmatched: 5. The CDR3 region is CSVRDSLYEQYF. DNA for the CDR3: TGCAGCGTACGGGACAGCCTCTACGAGCAGTACTTC.

The chain carries TRBV19 and TRBJ1-1, with 8 bases that match TRBD1. J lost 1 base, V lost 5 bases, and 3 bases had no gene match. The germline V gene encodes CDR1 LNHDA and CDR2 SQIVND (reference sequence). CDR3 size: 14 residues. The CDR3 loop is CASSVGQANTEAFF. The CDR3 bases are TGTGCCAGTAGTGTGGGACAGGCGAACACTGAAGCTTTCTTT. Filled out from reference TRBV19 and TRBJ1-1, the complete variable domain reads DGGITQSPKYLFRKEGQNVTLSCEQNLNHDAMYWYRQDPGQGLRLIYYSQIVNDFQKGDIAEGYSVSREKKESFPLTVTSAQKNPTAFYLCASSVGQANTEAFFGQGTRLTVV.

The chain recombines TRBV14 with TRBJ2-7, with TRBD1 matching over 11 bases. V lost 0 bases to trimming and J lost 8 bases; unmatched junction nucleotides: 6. This CDR3 is built from 15 residues. Germline V gives CDR1 SGHDN, CDR2 FVKESK. CDR3 in amino acids: CASSQEDRGRSKQYF. Here the CDR3 DNA reads TGTGCCAGCAGCCAAGAGGACAGGGGGCGGTCTAAGCAGTACTTC.

V gene TRBV7-9 combines with J gene TRBJ2-4; tentative D call: TRBD2 (5 bases). This CDR3 has 16 amino acids. Trimming took off 6 bases at V and 0 bases at J, with 15 bases between the two ends. CDR1 and CDR2 (germline): SEHNR, FQNEAQ (reference sequence). For the CDR3, the DNA is TGTGCCAGCAGTGAACGGGCTAGCCTAGCCAAAAACATTCAGTACTTC. This gives the protein CASSERASLAKNIQYF.

This chain uses TRBV4-2 with TRBJ2-1; 7 bases match TRBD2. The germline V gene has CDR1 LGHNA and CDR2 YNFKEQ. J gave up 3 bases and V 0 bases, and 5 bases lay outside the gene matches. The CDR3 consists of 16 residues. CDR3 DNA sequence: TGTGCCAGCAGCCAAGATTTAGCGGGTTTCTACAATGAGCAGTTCTTC. Its translation is CASSQDLAGFYNEQFF.

The table lists this clone with a few counts. The chain employs TRBV7-9 and TRBJ2-3; 11 nucleotides agree with TRBD2. The CDR3 consists of 15 residues. V lost 5 bases and J lost 1; bases outside the gene matches: 2. The germline gives CDR1 SEHNR, CDR2 FQNEAQ (reference sequence). Here the CDR3 reads CASSTTSGGTDTQYF. CDR3 nucleotide sequence: TGTGCCAGCAGCACGACTAGCGGGGGCACAGATACGCAGTATTTT. Combining the CDR3 with reference TRBV7-9 and TRBJ2-3 gives the whole variable domain DTGVSQNPRHKITKRGQNVTFRCDPISEHNRLYWYRQTLGQGPEFLTYFQNEAQLEKSRLLSDRFSAERPKGSFSTLEIQRTEQGDSAMYLCASSTTSGGTDTQYFGPGTRLTVL.

The chain is built from TRBV21-1 and TRBJ1-6; TRBD1 is the table's D call and was not checked against the DNA. TRBV21-1 is listed as a pseudogene. The CDR3 runs 15 residues. DNA of the CDR3: TGTGCCAGCAAGCAAACAGGGACGAAGGATTCACCCCTCCACTTT. It specifies CASKQTGTKDSPLHF.

This clone has just a few counts. One junction end disagrees with the germline gene, perhaps due to a read error. The CDR3 nucleotides are TGTGCCAGCAGGCAAGCAGGGAACACTGAAGCTTTCTTT. It encodes CASRQAGNTEAFF. The rearrangement links TRBV4-2 to TRBJ1-1, with no clear D. The germline V gene has CDR1 LGHNA and CDR2 YNFKEQ. The CDR3 is 13 amino acids.

V is TRBV6-1 and J is TRBJ2-3; 8 bases are a match to TRBD1. The CDR3 runs to 12 residues. J lost 6 bases, V lost 8 bases, and 4 bases had no gene match. CDR1 is MNHNS, CDR2 SASEGT, per germline. CDR3 in DNA: TGTGCCAGCTCAGGGGGCCTGGATACGCAGTATTTT. Translation: CASSGGLDTQYF.

This chain links TRBV6-1 with TRBJ2-3; 9 bases are a match to TRBD2. The V gene's germline CDR1 is MNHNS and CDR2 SASEGT. The CDR3 consists of 14 residues. V lost 8 bases and J lost 0; bases outside the gene matches: 3. CDR3 DNA: TGTGCCAGCCGGGCGGGGGGGAGCACAGATACGCAGTATTTT. Protein product: CASRAGGSTDTQYF.

This clone was counted a single time. This sequence joins TRBV19 and TRBJ1-1, with D perhaps TRBD1 (6 bases). The CDR3 is 13 amino acids. CDR1 LNHDA and CDR2 SQIVND come from the germline V gene (reference sequence). The ends were cut back, 8 bases at V and 1 base at J, with 11 bases in the middle. CDR3 sequence (DNA): TGTGCCAGTCTCGACAGGAGGAACACTGAAGCTTTCTTT. Its protein product is CASLDRRNTEAFF.

This chain joins TRBV4-1 and TRBJ2-7, with D perhaps TRBD1 (6 bases). This CDR3 contains 14 residues. The V gene lost 2 bases and the J gene lost 2 bases, with 10 bases spanning the gap. Germline lookup yields CDR1 MGHRA and CDR2 YSYEKL. CDR3 nucleotide sequence: TGCGCCAGCAGCCAACCGGGACAAGCCTACGAGCAGTACTTC. Translated: CASSQPGQAYEQYF.

The chain uses TRBV5-1 and TRBJ2-7; D is unresolved. Trimming cost V 5 bases and J 3 bases, with 6 bases left between them. The CDR3 runs to 11 residues. In germline, CDR1 is SGHRS, CDR2 YFSETQ. CDR3 bases: TGCGCCAGCAGTGTTGACTACGAGCAGTACTTC. Translated: CASSVDYEQYF.

This clone was seen just once. The genes are TRBV30 and TRBJ1-3, with TRBD1 as a possible D gene (5 bases). Germline V gene data show CDR1 as GTSNPN and CDR2 as SVGIG (reference sequence). V shed 7 bases and J shed 3 bases, with 16 bases lying between them. The CDR3 is made up of 14 amino acids. The CDR3 sequence: CAYDQGLVGNTIYF. The CDR3 region has the DNA TGTGCCTATGATCAGGGTTTAGTTGGAAACACCATATATTTT. The entire variable domain, with the rest obtained from reference TRBV30 and TRBJ1-3, is as follows: SQTIHQWPATLVQPVGSPLSLECTVEGTSNPNLYWYRQAAGRGLQLLFYSVGIGQISSEVPQNLSASRPQDRQFILSSKKLLLSDSGFYLCAYDQGLVGNTIYFGEGSWLTVV.

The chain joins TRBV10-3 to TRBJ2-2; D unresolved. V was trimmed by 4 bases and J by 3 bases, leaving 15 bases between them. In germline, CDR1 is ENHRY, CDR2 SYGVKD. The CDR3 runs 16 residues. This CDR3 reads CAISGEWNLYTGELFF. DNA of the CDR3: TGTGCCATCAGTGGAGAATGGAACCTCTACACCGGGGAGCTGTTTTTT.

The V gene is TRBV11-1, the J gene TRBJ2-1; D is unclear. The V end was cut by 3 bases, the J end by 5 bases, with 8 bases between. Germline CDR1 is SGHAT and CDR2 is FQDESV (reference sequence). CDR3 length equals 13 residues. CDR3 loop: CASSFFGDNEQFF. The CDR3 nucleotides are TGTGCCAGCAGCTTCTTCGGAGACAATGAGCAGTTCTTC.

This clone was observed once. V gene TRBV11-2 combines with J gene TRBJ2-7; TRBD1 agrees at 10 bases. This CDR3 region has 14 residues. J was trimmed by 4 bases and V by 7 bases; bases with no gene match: 7. The germline CDR1 and CDR2 sequences are SGHAT and FQNNGV. The CDR3 DNA sequence: TGTGCCAGCAACGCCAGGACAGGGGGTTACGAGCAGTACTTC. The encoded protein is CASNARTGGYEQYF.

The chain links TRBV11-3 to TRBJ2-7; possible D gene TRBD2, 6 bases. V shed 3 bases and J shed 6 bases, with 6 bases lying between them. The V gene's germline CDR1 is SGHNT and CDR2 YENEEA. The CDR3 runs to 11 residues. CDR3 sequence reads: CASSFGSEQYF. CDR3 coding DNA: TGTGCCAGCAGCTTCGGGAGCGAGCAGTACTTC. Complete variable domain (other parts from reference TRBV11-3 and TRBJ2-7): EAGVVQSPRYKIIEKKQPVAFWCNPISGHNTLYWYLQNLGQGPELLIRYENEEAVDDSQLPKDRFSAERLKGVDSTLKIQPAELGDSAVYLCASSFGSEQYFGPGTRLTVT.